These 17 T cell receptor beta chains were all obtained from the same sample, sequenced in a study of early T cells in non-severe SARS-CoV-2 infection. One entry per CDR3 protein results from TCRdb running MiXCR on the 5' RACE reads. Among around 40,000 distinct CDR3 sequences listed, about 6.8% were seen once. This specimen was whole blood, taken at baseline. Receptors were obtained from an adult who was a healthcare worker with PCR-confirmed SARS-CoV-2 infection or an uninfected control (not recorded which).

By share of the sample, this clonotype is medium-sized. The chain uses TRBV11-1 and TRBJ1-5, with D perhaps matching TRBD1 (6 bases). The CDR3 sequence is 18 residues long. Trimming pared 2 bases from V and 0 bases from J, leaving 17 bases between. From germline, CDR1 is SGHAT and CDR2 FQDESV (reference sequence). The CDR3 DNA sequence: TGTGCCAGCAGCTTAAGTGCAGGGGAAACGTATAGCAATCAGCCCCAGCATTTT. The encoded protein is CASSLSAGETYSNQPQHF.

This clonotype was recorded many times. CDR3 sequence (DNA): TGCAGTGCTAGAGAATTGGCGGGAGCTCGAGAGACCCAGTACTTC. Translated, it gives CSARELAGARETQYF. V and J are TRBV20-1 and TRBJ2-5; 7 bases agree with TRBD2. J was trimmed by 4 bases and V by 0 bases; bases with no gene match: 8. The CDR3 is 15 amino acids. Germline lookup yields CDR1 DFQATT and CDR2 SNEGSKA (reference sequence).

This clonotype has a count of ten or more. The V gene is TRBV12-3 or TRBV12-4, the J gene TRBJ2-6, with 7 positions matching TRBD1. The CDR3 consists of 18 residues. V trimming: 5 bases; J trimming: 4 bases; junction bases outside the gene matches: 14. The CDR3 is CASSRQGAREYGANVLTF. The CDR3 DNA reads as TGTGCCAGCAGTCGACAGGGCGCCCGTGAATACGGGGCCAACGTCCTGACTTTC.

In its sample, this clonotype was seen many times. The CDR3 reads CATSAVGGGQPQHF. The CDR3 DNA is TGTGCCACCAGTGCTGTAGGAGGGGGTCAGCCCCAGCATTTT. The chain carries TRBV24-1 and TRBJ1-5, with a possible D match to TRBD1 (6 bases). Per germline, CDR1 KGHDR and CDR2 SFDVKD. This CDR3 is built from 14 residues. The V and J ends lost 5 bases and 6 bases respectively, with 13 bases between them.

This clonotype showed up just a few times. The chain employs TRBV29-1 and TRBJ1-1; D is undetermined. Germline V CDR1 and CDR2: SQVTM, ANQGSEA. The CDR3 loop spans 12 amino acids. Trimming left V 6 bases short and J 2 bases short, with 10 bases between. The CDR3: CSVAHVNTEAFF. The CDR3 DNA reads as TGCAGCGTGGCCCACGTAAACACTGAAGCTTTCTTT.

This clonotype was seen a handful of times. The chain recombines TRBV9 with TRBJ2-7; 9 bases are a match to TRBD2. The CDR3 totals 15 residues. Germline V CDR1 and CDR2: SGDLS, YYNGEE. V dropped 4 bases and J dropped 7; count of bases not matched to a gene: 12. The CDR3 sequence is CASSPRLADPVEQYF. CDR3 bases: TGTGCCAGCAGCCCCCGACTAGCGGACCCGGTTGAGCAGTACTTC. The full variable domain, its missing parts supplied by reference TRBV9 and TRBJ2-7, is DSGVTQTPKHLITATGQRVTLRCSPRSGDLSVYWYQQSLDQGLQFLIQYYNGEERAKGNILERFSAQQFPDLHSELNLSSLELGDSALYFCASSPRLADPVEQYFGPGTRLTVT.

Ten or more counts support this clonotype. The J gene is TRBJ1-2, the V gene TRBV6-2 or TRBV6-3; 9 bases fit TRBD1. This CDR3 is built from 16 residues. J was trimmed by 8 bases and V by 0 bases; bases with no gene match: 10. Germline CDR1 reads MNHEY; CDR2 reads SVGEGT. The CDR3 DNA reads TGTGCCAGCAGTTACTCGAGAGACAGGGGGGAAGACGGCTACACCTTC. It encodes CASSYSRDRGEDGYTF.

This clonotype has a handful of counts. J is TRBJ2-1 and V is TRBV27; D is unresolved. In germline, CDR1 is MNHEY, CDR2 SMNVEV (reference sequence). The germline V and J ends were trimmed by 2 bases and 6 bases, with 8 bases remaining between them. The CDR3 length is 13 residues. In nucleotides, the CDR3 is TGTGCCAGCAGTTTACAAATGGGCAATGAGCAGTTCTTC. Amino acids: CASSLQMGNEQFF.

This clonotype was seen only a few times. CDR3 nucleotide sequence: TGTGCCAGCAGTCCAAGACAGGGGGCCGGATCACCCCTCCACTTT. The encoded protein is CASSPRQGAGSPLHF. The chain uses TRBV27 and TRBJ1-6, with 10 bases fitting TRBD1. Germline V gives CDR1 MNHEY, CDR2 SMNVEV (reference sequence). The CDR3 has 15 residues. V was pared by 5 bases and J by 10 bases, with 8 bases of the junction left unmatched.

This clonotype was detected many times. V gene TRBV7-3 combines with J gene TRBJ1-1; D not resolved. V was pared by 5 bases and J by 5 bases, with 18 bases between. This CDR3 is 15 amino acids long. From germline, CDR1 is SGHTA and CDR2 FQGTGA. CDR3: CASSPTLRGGTEAFF. The CDR3 DNA follows: TGTGCCAGCAGCCCAACCCTTCGGGGAGGGACTGAAGCTTTCTTT. Filled out from reference TRBV7-3 and TRBJ1-1, the complete variable domain reads GAGVSQTPSNKVTEKGKYVELRCDPISGHTALYWYRQSLGQGPEFLIYFQGTGAADDSGLPNDRFFAVRPEGSVSTLKIQRTERGDSAVYLCASSPTLRGGTEAFFGQGTRLTVV.

This clonotype was counted only a few times. The V and J genes are TRBV12-3 or TRBV12-4 and TRBJ1-5; a possible D gene is TRBD1 (5 bases). CDR3 length equals 15 residues. Trimming cost V 6 bases and J 7 bases, with 19 bases left between them. The CDR3 is CASRLGQGSGQPQHF. The CDR3 DNA follows: TGTGCCAGCAGACTTGGGCAGGGATCGGGACAGCCCCAGCATTTT.

At least ten counts were recorded for this clonotype. The V and J genes are TRBV9 and TRBJ1-1; D unclear. V was cut by 3 bases and J by 5 bases, with 11 bases left in between. The length of the CDR3 is 13 residues. The germline V gene encodes CDR1 SGDLS and CDR2 YYNGEE. The CDR3 is CASSEAPRTEAFF. CDR3 DNA: TGTGCCAGCAGCGAGGCCCCGAGGACTGAAGCTTTCTTT.

The CDR3 DNA reads as TGTGCCAGCAGCTTATGGACAGGGGGCTCGGGCACTGAAGCTTTCTTT. Its translation is CASSLWTGGSGTEAFF. The chain links TRBV7-2 to TRBJ1-1, with 11 bases identical to TRBD1. V trimming: 2 bases; J trimming: 4 bases; junction bases outside the gene matches: 6. This CDR3 region has 16 residues. Germline-derived CDR1 and CDR2 are SGHTA and FQGNSA.

The chain is built from TRBV5-1 and TRBJ2-7, with a tentative D call TRBD2 (5 bases). With 5 bases removed from V and 4 bases from J, the gap between germline ends came to 13 bases. The CDR3 loop spans 13 amino acids. The germline gives CDR1 SGHRS, CDR2 YFSETQ. For the CDR3, the DNA is TGCGCCAGCAGTCCTAGCCAACCATACGAGCAGTACTTC. Its translation is CASSPSQPYEQYF.

The chain combines TRBV12-3 or TRBV12-4 with TRBJ2-1; D not resolved. This CDR3 comprises 15 residues. V lost 1 base and J lost 0, with 7 bases in between. CDR3 DNA: TGTGCCAGCAGTTTAGGAGAAAGCTCCTACAATGAGCAGTTCTTC. Translated, it gives CASSLGESSYNEQFF.

The V call is TRBV12-3 or TRBV12-4, the J call TRBJ2-1; a possible D gene is TRBD1 (7 bases). The end of the DNA is better explained by TRBJ2-7, so the J call may be wrong. CDR3 length: 15 residues. The CDR3 reads CASSLRQGGSNEQYF. CDR3 bases: TGTGCCAGCAGTTTAAGGCAGGGGGGCAGCAATGAGCAGTACTTC.

This clonotype was found many times. The rearrangement uses TRBV6-2 or TRBV6-3 and TRBJ2-6, with TRBD1 identical over 9 bases. Germline V lookup: CDR1 MNHEY, CDR2 SVGEGT. The junction had 3 bases not matched to a gene; V was cut back by 7 bases and J by 2 bases. The CDR3 extends over 15 amino acids. For the CDR3, the DNA is TGTGCCAGCAAGGGACAGGGAGCTGGGGCCAACGTCCTGACTTTC. Protein sequence: CASKGQGAGANVLTF.